This T cell receptor beta chain was documented in a study of vaccination and CD4 T cells after COVID-19. Study as a whole: Stimulation of the cells used overlapping spike peptide pools from SARS-CoV-2 and from the common cold coronaviruses HCoV-NL63, HCoV-OC43 and HCoV-229E.

Points on this clonotype: What it binds is not known.

The treatment: approximately nine-day PBMC culture with coronavirus spike peptide pools or control peptides (ViraFEST assay). Germline CDR1 is GTSNPN and CDR2 is SVGIG (reference sequence). The CDR3 contains 16 residues. Unmatched junction bases numbered 10, after V lost 3 bases and J lost 2 bases. Sequenced with the Oncomine TCR Beta short-read assay was DNA taken from cultured CD4+ T cells. From the PCR reads, TCRdb called clonotypes with MiXCR, one entry per CDR3 protein. The sample contains some 22,000 distinct CDR3 sequences, around 68% of which appear only once. The sequenced sample was CD4+ T cells from blood, cultured in vitro, obtained before SARS-CoV-2 vaccination. This clonotype was obtained from a human donor who received a COVID-19 vaccine. The chain links TRBV30 to TRBJ2-3; 8 bases fit TRBD2. The CDR3 reads CAWSATKREYTDTQYF. Written as DNA, the CDR3 is TGTGCCTGGAGCGCTACCAAGCGGGAGTACACAGATACGCAGTATTTT.